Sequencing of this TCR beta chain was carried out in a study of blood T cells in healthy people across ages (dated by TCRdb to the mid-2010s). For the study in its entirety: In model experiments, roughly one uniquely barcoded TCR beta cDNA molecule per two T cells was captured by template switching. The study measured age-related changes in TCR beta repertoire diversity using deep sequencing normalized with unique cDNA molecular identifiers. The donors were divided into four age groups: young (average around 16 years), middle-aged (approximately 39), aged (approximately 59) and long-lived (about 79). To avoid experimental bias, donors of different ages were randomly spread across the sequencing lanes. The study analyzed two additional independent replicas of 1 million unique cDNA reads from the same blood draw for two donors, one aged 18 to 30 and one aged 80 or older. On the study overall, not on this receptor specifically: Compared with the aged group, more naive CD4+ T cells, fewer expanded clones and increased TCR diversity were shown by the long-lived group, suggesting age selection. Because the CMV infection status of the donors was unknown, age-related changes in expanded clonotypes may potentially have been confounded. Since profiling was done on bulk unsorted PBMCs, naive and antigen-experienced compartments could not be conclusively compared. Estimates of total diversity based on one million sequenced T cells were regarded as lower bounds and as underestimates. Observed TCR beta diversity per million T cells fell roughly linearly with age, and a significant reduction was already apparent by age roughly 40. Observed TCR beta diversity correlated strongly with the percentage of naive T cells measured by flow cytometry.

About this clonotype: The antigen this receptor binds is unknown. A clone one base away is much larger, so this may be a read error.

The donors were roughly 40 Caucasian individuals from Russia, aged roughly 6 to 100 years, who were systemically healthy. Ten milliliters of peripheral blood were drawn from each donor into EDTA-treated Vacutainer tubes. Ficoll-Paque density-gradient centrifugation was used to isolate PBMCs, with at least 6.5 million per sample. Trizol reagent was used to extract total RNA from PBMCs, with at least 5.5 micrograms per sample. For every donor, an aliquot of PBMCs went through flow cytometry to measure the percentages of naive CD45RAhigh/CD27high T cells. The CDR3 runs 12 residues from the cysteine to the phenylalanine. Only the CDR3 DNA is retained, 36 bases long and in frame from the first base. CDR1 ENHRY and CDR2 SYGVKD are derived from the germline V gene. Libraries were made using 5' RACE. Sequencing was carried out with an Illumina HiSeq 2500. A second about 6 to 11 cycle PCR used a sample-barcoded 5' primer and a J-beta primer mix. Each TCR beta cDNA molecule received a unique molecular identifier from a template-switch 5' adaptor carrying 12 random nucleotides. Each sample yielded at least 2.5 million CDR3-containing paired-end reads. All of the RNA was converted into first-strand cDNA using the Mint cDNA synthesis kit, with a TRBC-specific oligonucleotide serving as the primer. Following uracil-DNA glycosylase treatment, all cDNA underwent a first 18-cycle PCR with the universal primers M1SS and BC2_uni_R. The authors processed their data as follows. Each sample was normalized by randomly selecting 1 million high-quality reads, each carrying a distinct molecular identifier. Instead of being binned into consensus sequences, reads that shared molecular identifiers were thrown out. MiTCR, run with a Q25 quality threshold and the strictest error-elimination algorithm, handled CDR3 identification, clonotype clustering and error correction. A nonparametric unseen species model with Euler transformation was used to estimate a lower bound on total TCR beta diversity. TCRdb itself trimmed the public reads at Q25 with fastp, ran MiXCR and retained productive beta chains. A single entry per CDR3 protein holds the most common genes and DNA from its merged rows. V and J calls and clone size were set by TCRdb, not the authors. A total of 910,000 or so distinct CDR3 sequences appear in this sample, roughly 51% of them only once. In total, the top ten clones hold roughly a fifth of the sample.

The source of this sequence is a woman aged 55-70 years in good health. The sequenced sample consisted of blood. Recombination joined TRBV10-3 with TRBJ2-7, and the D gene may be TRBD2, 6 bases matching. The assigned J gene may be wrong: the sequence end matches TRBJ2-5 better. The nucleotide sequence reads TGTGCCATCAGTGAGTCGGGGGGGACCCAGTACTTC. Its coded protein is CAISESGGTQYF.